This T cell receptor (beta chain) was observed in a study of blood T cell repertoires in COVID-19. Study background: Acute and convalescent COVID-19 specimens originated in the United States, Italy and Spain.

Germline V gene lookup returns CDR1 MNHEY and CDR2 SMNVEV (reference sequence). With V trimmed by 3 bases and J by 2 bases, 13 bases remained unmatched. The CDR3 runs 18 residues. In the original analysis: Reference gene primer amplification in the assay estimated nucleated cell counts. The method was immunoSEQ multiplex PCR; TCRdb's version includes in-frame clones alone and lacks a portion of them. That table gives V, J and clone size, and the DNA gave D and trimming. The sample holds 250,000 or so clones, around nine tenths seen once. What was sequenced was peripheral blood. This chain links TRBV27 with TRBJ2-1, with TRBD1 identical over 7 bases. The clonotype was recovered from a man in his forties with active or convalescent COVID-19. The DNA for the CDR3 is TGTGCCAGCAGTTTCGAGGTGTCAGGCCAGGGGGCCTACAATGAGCAGTTCTTC. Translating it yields CASSFEVSGQGAYNEQFF.